This entry lists 2 T cell receptor beta chains sequenced from one sample in a study of shared clonotypes between healthy human individuals. Libraries were prepared by immunoSEQ multiplex PCR; TCRdb keeps only in-frame clonotypes and omits some of them. The table lists approximately 530,000 clones, more than 95% of them singletons. Material: naive CD4+ T cells sorted from blood. As to subset: CD45RA+ positively selected. Every receptor here comes from a woman aged 25 to 45 in good health.

This clone appeared once. This chain joins TRBV18 and TRBJ2-5; D is undetermined. The V end lost 3 bases, the J end lost 5 bases, and 13 bases lay between the germline ends. Germline CDR1 and CDR2: KGHSH and LQKENI. CDR3 size: 14 residues. The CDR3 region is CASSPSWVTETQYF. DNA of the CDR3: TGTGCCAGCTCACCCTCGTGGGTCACGGAGACCCAGTACTTC. Looking up the rest from reference TRBV18 and TRBJ2-5 gives the full variable domain: NAGVMQNPRHLVRRRGQEARLRCSPMKGHSHVYWYRQLPEEGLKFMVYLQKENIIDESGMPKERFSAEFPKEGPSILRIQQVVRGDSAAYFCASSPSWVTETQYFGPGTRLLVL.

CDR3 region: CASSGAGSQETQYF. The CDR3 DNA reads as TGTGCCAGTAGCGGAGCGGGAAGCCAAGAGACCCAGTACTTC. The chain carries TRBV19 and TRBJ2-5; TRBD2 agrees at 7 bases. This CDR3 has 14 amino acids. Germline V gene lookup returns CDR1 LNHDA and CDR2 SQIVND (reference sequence). Germline trimming cut 6 bases from V and 1 base from J; bases unmatched to any gene: 5.